This record looks at one T cell receptor (beta chain) sequence and its context. This clone was detected only a few times. The antigen it recognizes is unknown. Qualities for individual bases were not recorded, and no much larger clone is one base off. Trimming at the junction amounts to 2 bases on V and 2 bases on J, and the germline ends lie 7 bases apart. Sequences SNHLY (CDR1) and FYNNEI (CDR2) are obtained from the germline V gene. Inclusive of the bounding cysteine and phenylalanine, the CDR3 is 14 residues long. Only the CDR3 region is kept as DNA, spanning 42 bases read in frame from base 1. The immunoSEQ Assay, a bias-controlled multiplex PCR, was used to amplify TCRbeta CDR3 regions from genomic DNA. In the authors' own workflow: Within the assay, amplification of reference gene primers was used to estimate how many nucleated cells each sample contained. To quantify the absolute abundance of each unique TCRbeta CDR3 rearrangement, sequence reads were collapsed and filtered. Productive Simpson clonality was computed per sample as the square root of Simpson's diversity index over productive rearrangements. The clones in this table, taken by TCRdb from immuneACCESS, are in-frame only. Not every clone is retained; where verified, under half of the shortfall comes from an unresolved V gene, and the cause of the rest is unknown. The V and J calls and clone size come from that table; D and trimming were worked out from the DNA. The sample table holds 150,000 to 160,000 clones, of which about 86% were seen once. 25% to 35% of the sample lies in the top ten.

Each collaborating institution followed its own protocols to collect whole blood in K2EDTA tubes. For TCRbeta analysis, collaborator samples were shipped as frozen whole blood, as isolated PBMCs, or as DNA extracted from either sample type. This specimen belongs to a study of blood T cell repertoires in COVID-19 (dated by TCRdb to about 2020). For context, the study as a whole: The collaborator samples originated in the United States, Italy and Spain and spanned the acute and convalescent phases of COVID-19. Where HLA class I and class II types were available, the types were taken from metadata supplied by the sample provider, not from assay-based typing. The dataset comprised deeply sampled blood TCRbeta repertoires from subjects exposed to, actively infected with, or recovered from COVID-19. The samples were drawn from two sources: the first 160 participants of the ongoing ImmuneRACE study, and 950 to 1,500 subjects contributed by 6 global collaborators. The prospective study material was composed of cDNA or gDNA derived from T cells, B-cell-depleted T cells, or PBMCs. The sample metadata nearly always contained a de-identified subject ID, COVID-19 status, age in years and sex. The repertoires were released in a freely available public database intended as a resource for research on the immune response to SARS-CoV-2.

Study-wide conclusions, independent of this receptor: The amount of clinical and demographic metadata varied by source and participant and was provided uncurated.

The sample was peripheral blood. The clonotype originates from a woman aged 60-70 years with acute or convalescent COVID-19. This chain is built from TRBV2 and TRBJ1-5; there is no confident call for the D gene. The DNA sequence is as follows: TGTGCCAGCAGTGAATCTGTCCGCAATCAGCCCCAGCATTTT. Its translation reads: CASSESVRNQPQHF.